Presented here are 15 T cell receptor beta chains from one specimen sequenced in a study of immune cell composition in non-small cell lung cancer. Profiling relied on immunoSEQ multiplex PCR, and the TCRdb table lists in-frame clones only, not all of them. The table shows fewer than 3,500 clones, with more than 65% occurring only once. The sequenced sample consisted of lung tumor tissue. These receptors were collected from a human donor with non-small cell lung cancer.

The chain carries TRBV10-3 and TRBJ2-3; TRBD2 matches 13 bases. The junction had 8 bases not matched to a gene; V was cut back by 9 bases and J by 5 bases. This CDR3 is built from 15 residues. Looked up from germline, CDR1 is ENHRY and CDR2 is SYGVKD. The CDR3 nucleotides read TGTGCCATTCAGACTAGCGGGGGGTTGGGAGATACGCAGTATTTT. As protein: CAIQTSGGLGDTQYF.

The genes are TRBV6-1 and TRBJ1-5, with D uncertain. Per the germline V gene, CDR1 is MNHNS and CDR2 is SASEGT. V was trimmed by 4 bases and J by 4 bases, leaving 11 bases between them. There are 14 residues in the CDR3. CDR3 region: CASSAYHGNQPQHF. The CDR3 DNA reads TGTGCCAGCAGTGCGTATCACGGTAATCAGCCCCAGCATTTT.

The sample holds a few counts of this clone. The chain is built from TRBV7-2 and TRBJ2-7; D is perhaps TRBD2 (5 bases). The CDR3 consists of 11 residues. Per germline, CDR1 SGHTA and CDR2 FQGNSA. V was clipped by 1 base and J by 9 bases, with 7 bases between them. CDR3 protein: CASSLERGQYF. The CDR3 region has the DNA TGTGCCAGCAGCTTAGAACGGGGGCAGTACTTC.

Only one count was recorded for this clone. This chain uses TRBV27 with TRBJ2-7, with a weak D call TRBD2 (7 bases). Trimming stripped 3 bases from V and 2 bases from J, with 11 bases between. The length of the CDR3 is 14 residues. Germline-derived CDR1 and CDR2 are MNHEY and SMNVEV (reference sequence). The CDR3 DNA reads TGTGCCAGCAGTTTGAGGGGGGGGCCCTACGAGCAGTACTTC. Protein sequence: CASSLRGGPYEQYF.

J is TRBJ1-4 and V is TRBV7-8; 9 positions match TRBD1. The CDR3 runs 16 residues. Trimming took 1 base from V and 7 from J; bases not matched to a gene: 7. Germline V gives CDR1 SGHVS, CDR2 FQNEAQ. The chain's CDR3 is CASSLVGQGGSEKLFF. The CDR3 DNA is TGTGCCAGCAGCTTAGTGGGACAGGGAGGGAGTGAAAAACTGTTTTTT. Using reference TRBV7-8 and TRBJ1-4 for the parts outside the CDR3, the full variable domain is GAGVSQSPRYKVAKRGQDVALRCDPISGHVSLFWYQQALGQGPEFLTYFQNEAQLDKSGLPSDRFFAERPEGSVSTLKIQRTQQEDSAVYLCASSLVGQGGSEKLFFGSGTQLSVL.

The rearrangement uses TRBV19 and TRBJ1-3; D not resolved. Germline V gene sequence: CDR1 LNHDA, CDR2 SQIVND (reference sequence). There are 13 residues in the CDR3. The germline V and J ends were trimmed by 1 base and 4 bases, with 5 bases remaining between them. In DNA, the CDR3 is TGTGCCAGTAGTATAGTTCCGGGAAACACCATATATTTT. Protein product: CASSIVPGNTIYF.

This chain links TRBV6-4 with TRBJ2-1; 14 nucleotides line up with TRBD2. J was trimmed by 7 bases and V by 0 bases; bases with no gene match: 2. The CDR3 runs to 16 residues. Germline lookup yields CDR1 MRHNA and CDR2 SNTAGT. CDR3 in amino acids: CASSDSTSGGENEQFF. Here the CDR3 DNA reads TGTGCCAGCAGTGACTCGACTAGCGGGGGGGAAAATGAGCAGTTCTTC.

This chain connects TRBV5-1 to TRBJ1-2, with D maybe TRBD1 (5 bases). The CDR3 is 14 residues long. Trimming took off 0 bases at V and 8 bases at J, with 14 bases between the two ends. The V gene's germline CDR1 is SGHRS and CDR2 YFSETQ. CDR3 amino acids: CASSLGGGGEGYTF. The CDR3 nucleotides are TGCGCCAGCAGCTTGGGGGGCGGGGGAGAAGGCTACACCTTC.

This chain uses TRBV4-3 with TRBJ1-1; the D gene is possibly TRBD1 (5 bases). This CDR3 has 13 amino acids. Germline V gene data show CDR1 as LGHNA and CDR2 as YSLEER. Trimming stripped 0 bases from V and 7 bases from J, with 9 bases between. CDR3 DNA sequence: TGCGCCAGCAGCCAAGATGCGGGGGTTGAAGCTTTCTTT. Translating it yields CASSQDAGVEAFF.

The gene calls are TRBV5-1 and TRBJ2-5, with D perhaps matching TRBD1 (6 bases). CDR1 SGHRS and CDR2 YFSETQ come from the germline V gene. Trimming shortened V by 4 bases and J by 1 base, and 8 bases separated the two germline ends. There are 13 residues in the CDR3. The CDR3 spells CASSMDSQETQYF. CDR3 nucleotide sequence: TGCGCCAGCAGCATGGACAGCCAAGAGACCCAGTACTTC.

V usage is TRBV18 and J usage is TRBJ2-7, with 8 nucleotides matching TRBD1. This CDR3 is built from 16 residues. Unmatched junction bases numbered 9, after V lost 3 bases and J lost 2 bases. Germline V lookup: CDR1 KGHSH, CDR2 LQKENI. CDR3 protein: CASSPYRTGMTYEQYF. The DNA for the CDR3 is TGTGCCAGCTCACCCTACAGGACAGGGATGACCTACGAGCAGTACTTC.

CDR3 DNA: TGTGCCAGCAGGACAGGGGGGAAACGTTCACCCCTCCACTTT. Translated: CASRTGGKRSPLHF. The V call is TRBV6-5, the J call TRBJ1-6; 9 positions agree with TRBD1. This CDR3 has 14 residues. Germline V CDR1 and CDR2: MNHEY, SVGAGI. V was pared by 6 bases and J by 9 bases, with 6 bases of the junction left unmatched.

V gene TRBV7-2 combines with J gene TRBJ1-2; D not certain. Trimming stripped 4 bases from V and 8 bases from J, with 11 bases between. Looked up from germline, CDR1 is SGHTA and CDR2 is FQGNSA. CDR3 length equals 12 residues. CDR3 amino acids: CASSYDGVGYTF. DNA for the CDR3: TGTGCCAGCAGCTACGACGGGGTCGGCTACACCTTC. Drawing the rest from reference TRBV7-2 and TRBJ1-2, the complete variable domain is GAGVSQSPSNKVTEKGKDVELRCDPISGHTALYWYRQSLGQGLEFLIYFQGNSAPDKSGLPSDRFSAERTGGSVSTLTIQRTQQEDSAVYLCASSYDGVGYTFGSGTRLTVV.

The rearrangement uses TRBV15 and TRBJ1-3; a weak D match, TRBD1 (6 bases). CDR1 is LNHNV and CDR2 is YYDKDF in the germline V gene (reference sequence). CDR3 length equals 14 residues. Trimming cost V 3 bases and J 5 bases, with 11 bases left between them. CDR3 bases: TGTGCCACCAGCAGTAGGACAGATAGAAACACCATATATTTT. It is translated as CATSSRTDRNTIYF.

This clone was recorded a few times. V gene TRBV7-9 combines with J gene TRBJ2-7, with D tentatively TRBD2 (5 bases). Deletions cut 4 bases from V and 3 bases from J, with 10 bases between. This CDR3 spans 13 amino acids. Germline assignment: CDR1 SEHNR and CDR2 FQNEAQ (reference sequence). The CDR3 loop is CASSSLEGYEQYF. The CDR3 coding sequence is TGTGCCAGCAGCTCCTTAGAGGGCTACGAGCAGTACTTC.